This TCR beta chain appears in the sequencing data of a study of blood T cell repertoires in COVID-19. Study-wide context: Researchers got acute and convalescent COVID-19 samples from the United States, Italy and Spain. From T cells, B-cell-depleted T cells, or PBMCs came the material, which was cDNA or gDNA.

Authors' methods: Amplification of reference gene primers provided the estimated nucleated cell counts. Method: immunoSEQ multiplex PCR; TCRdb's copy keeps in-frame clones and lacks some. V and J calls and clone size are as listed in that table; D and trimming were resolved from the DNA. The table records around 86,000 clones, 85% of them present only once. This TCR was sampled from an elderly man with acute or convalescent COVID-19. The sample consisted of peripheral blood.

The CDR3 protein is CASSLGTGFSTGELFF. The CDR3 DNA sequence: TGTGCCAGCAGCTTGGGTACAGGTTTTAGCACCGGGGAGCTGTTTTTT. J is TRBJ2-2 and V is TRBV5-4, with TRBD1 as a possible D gene (5 bases). Trimming removed 0 bases from V and 4 bases from J, with 13 bases in between. Germline V gives CDR1 SGHNT, CDR2 YYREEE (reference sequence). This CDR3 spans 16 amino acids.